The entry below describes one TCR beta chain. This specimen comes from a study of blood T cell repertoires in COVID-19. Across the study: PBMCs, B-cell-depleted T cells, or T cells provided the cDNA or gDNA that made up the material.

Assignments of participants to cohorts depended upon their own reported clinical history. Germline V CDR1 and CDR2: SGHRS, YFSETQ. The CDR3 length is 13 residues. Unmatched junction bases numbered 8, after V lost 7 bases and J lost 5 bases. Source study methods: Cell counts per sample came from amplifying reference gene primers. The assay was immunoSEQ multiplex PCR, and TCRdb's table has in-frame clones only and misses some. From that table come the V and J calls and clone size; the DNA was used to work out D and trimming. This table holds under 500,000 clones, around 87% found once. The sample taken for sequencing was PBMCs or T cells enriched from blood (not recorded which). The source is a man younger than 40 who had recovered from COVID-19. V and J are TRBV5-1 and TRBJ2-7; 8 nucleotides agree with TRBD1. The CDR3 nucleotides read TGCGCCAGCGGGGGGCAGGGGGCTCACGAGCAGTACTTC. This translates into CASGGQGAHEQYF.